Shown below are 30 T cell receptor beta chains from a single sample sequenced in a study of T cell repertoires in cytomegalovirus infection. From the reads, TCRdb called clonotypes with MiXCR, one entry per CDR3 protein. The data hold approximately 220,000 distinct CDR3 sequences, with 38% observed a single time. What these receptors recognize is not known. The sample here was CD8+ T cells from cultured PBMCs, taken from culture after CMV antigen stimulation. The receptors shown here come from a human donor in good health (CMV status not recorded). Some clones in this sample may be carry-over from other donors' samples.

The genes are TRBV7-9 and TRBJ2-7, with D maybe TRBD2 (6 bases). Germline CDR1 and CDR2: SEHNR and FQNEAQ (reference sequence). V lost 3 bases and J 3 bases, leaving 12 bases between the germline ends. CDR3 length: 14 residues. CDR3 in amino acids: CASSFPGDLYEQYF. CDR3 bases: TGTGCCAGCAGCTTCCCGGGGGACCTCTACGAGCAGTACTTC.

The rearrangement uses TRBV7-4 and TRBJ2-1, with 7 bases that match TRBD1. Per the germline V gene, CDR1 is SGHVT and CDR2 is SQSDAQ. The CDR3 covers 17 residues. The trim removed 5 bases at V and 8 bases at J, leaving 18 bases unmatched. In DNA form, the CDR3 reads TGTGCCAGCAGCCAACAGGGGACCTTCCTTCCCACCGATGAGCAGTTCTTC. Encoded protein: CASSQQGTFLPTDEQFF.

This chain connects TRBV11-2 to TRBJ2-5, with D possibly matching TRBD1 (6 bases). V lost 6 bases and J 2 bases, leaving 13 bases between the germline ends. Germline CDR1 is SGHAT and CDR2 is FQNNGV. This CDR3 region has 14 residues. CDR3 residues: CASSRGQPQETQYF. The CDR3 nucleotides are TGTGCCAGCAGTCGTGGACAGCCTCAAGAGACCCAGTACTTC.

The chain uses TRBV7-9 and TRBJ1-1, with 7 bases that match TRBD1. The ends lost 4 bases at V and 7 bases at J; junction bases unmatched: 9. The germline gives CDR1 SEHNR, CDR2 FQNEAQ (reference sequence). The CDR3 totals 14 residues. CDR3: CASSSGQARNEAFF. For the CDR3, the DNA is TGTGCCAGCAGCTCCGGACAGGCACGGAATGAAGCTTTCTTT.

The chain links TRBV5-5 to TRBJ1-5; D possibly corresponds to TRBD1 (6 bases). The germline V gene encodes CDR1 SGHKS and CDR2 YYEKEE (reference sequence). Trimming pared 2 bases from V and 6 bases from J, leaving 12 bases between. CDR3 length equals 14 residues. The CDR3 DNA sequence: TGTGCCAGCAGCTTCCGACAGGCAGGTCAGCCCCAGCATTTT. This gives the protein CASSFRQAGQPQHF.

V is TRBV12-3 or TRBV12-4 and J is TRBJ1-1; 9 bases fit TRBD1. V shed 10 bases, J shed 3 bases, and the junction held 18 bases outside the gene matches. This CDR3 region has 17 residues. The CDR3 here is CANSETYRGRTDTEAFF. CDR3 sequence (DNA): TGTGCCAACAGCGAGACTTACAGGGGGCGAACGGACACTGAAGCTTTCTTT.

The chain uses TRBV7-3 and TRBJ2-1; D is perhaps TRBD2 (6 bases). The CDR3 is 13 amino acids. V was clipped by 5 bases and J by 9 bases, with 14 bases between them. CDR1 SGHTA and CDR2 FQGTGA come from the germline V gene. This chain's CDR3 is CASSPPGGVEQFF. As DNA, the CDR3 is TGTGCCAGCAGCCCCCCGGGCGGGGTTGAGCAGTTCTTC.

The gene calls are TRBV27 and TRBJ1-6, with 7 bases that match TRBD1. The germline CDR1 and CDR2 sequences are MNHEY and SMNVEV (reference sequence). With V trimmed by 5 bases and J by 9 bases, 7 bases remained unmatched. CDR3 length: 14 residues. The CDR3 sequence: CASSPSGGTSPLHF. Here the CDR3 DNA reads TGTGCCAGCAGTCCATCAGGGGGTACTTCACCCCTCCACTTT.

V usage is TRBV27 and J usage is TRBJ2-7; TRBD1 agrees at 8 bases. Germline CDR1 is MNHEY and CDR2 is SMNVEV (reference sequence). V lost 9 bases, J lost 2 bases, and 3 bases stayed unmatched. This CDR3 region has 12 residues. CDR3 coding DNA: TGTGCCAGTTGGGGACAGGCCTACGAGCAGTACTTC. Translated: CASWGQAYEQYF.

This rearrangement joins TRBV7-9 to TRBJ1-4; no clear D gene. Trimming removed 5 bases from V and 0 bases from J, with 10 bases in between. The CDR3 has 15 residues. Germline lookup yields CDR1 SEHNR and CDR2 FQNEAQ (reference sequence). This chain's CDR3 is CASSGNSSTNEKLFF. In nucleotides, the CDR3 is TGTGCCAGCAGCGGAAATTCATCAACTAATGAAAAACTGTTTTTT.

This clonotype appeared many times. This chain joins TRBV7-2 and TRBJ2-1; 7 bases match TRBD2. V shed 1 base, J shed 7 bases, and the junction held 7 bases outside the gene matches. The germline CDR1 and CDR2 sequences are SGHTA and FQGNSA. This CDR3 region has 15 residues. CDR3 sequence: CASSLGSLAENEQFF. The CDR3 region has the DNA TGTGCCAGCAGCTTAGGGAGTCTAGCGGAAAATGAGCAGTTCTTC.

The CDR3 DNA follows: TGTGCCAGCAGCAGCCGGGAAGGCCGTTCCTACGAGCAGTACTTC. It translates to CASSSREGRSYEQYF. The rearrangement uses TRBV7-9 and TRBJ2-7; D may be TRBD2 (5 bases). This CDR3 is built from 15 residues. Germline V gives CDR1 SEHNR, CDR2 FQNEAQ (reference sequence). V lost 5 bases and J lost 1, with 15 bases in between. The full variable domain, rest sourced from reference TRBV7-9 and TRBJ2-7, is DTGVSQNPRHKITKRGQNVTFRCDPISEHNRLYWYRQTLGQGPEFLTYFQNEAQLEKSRLLSDRFSAERPKGSFSTLEIQRTEQGDSAMYLCASSSREGRSYEQYFGPGTRLTVT.

The CDR3 region is CASSYSAGGGYEQYF. The CDR3 nucleotides read TGTGCCAGCAGTTACAGCGCAGGGGGCGGCTACGAGCAGTACTTC. The chain combines TRBV6-5 with TRBJ2-7, with 8 bases identical to TRBD1. This CDR3 spans 15 amino acids. The germline V gene encodes CDR1 MNHEY and CDR2 SVGAGI. After removal of 2 bases from V and 3 bases from J, the junction contained 6 bases not matched to a gene.

This clonotype was seen only a few times. The chain uses TRBV7-8 and TRBJ2-7, with no clear D. Germline V CDR1 and CDR2: SGHVS, FQNEAQ. The CDR3 totals 14 residues. Trimming took 1 base from V and 0 from J, leaving 7 bases between them. CDR3 protein: CASSLDRFSYEQYF. CDR3 DNA sequence: TGTGCCAGCAGCTTAGATAGATTCTCCTACGAGCAGTACTTC.

This clonotype was detected only once. The CDR3 carries no conserved terminal phenylalanine or tryptophan, so it likely arises from a read error. This chain links TRBV4-2 with TRBJ2-1, with 9 bases aligning to TRBD1. Trimming cost V 0 bases and J 5 bases; bases outside gene matches: 5. The CDR3 is 16 residues long. Germline V gene data show CDR1 as LGHNA and CDR2 as YNFKEQ. CDR3 amino acids: CASSQDRGQGNNEQFL. The CDR3 DNA sequence: TGTGCCAGCAGCCAAGATCGAGGACAGGGGAACAATGAGCAGTTCTTA.

Many counts were recorded for this clonotype. The chain links TRBV7-2 to TRBJ1-1; D is ambiguous. CDR1 SGHTA and CDR2 FQGNSA come from the germline V gene. CDR3 length equals 15 residues. V dropped 1 base and J dropped 0 bases, with 9 bases sitting between them. CDR3 amino acids: CASSLGATLNTEAFF. DNA of the CDR3: TGTGCCAGCAGCTTAGGGGCCACTTTGAACACTGAAGCTTTCTTT.

There are a few counts of this clonotype. The rearrangement uses TRBV5-4 and TRBJ1-1, with TRBD1 identical over 11 bases. CDR1 SGHNT and CDR2 YYREEE come from the germline V gene (reference sequence). After removal of 4 bases from V and 7 bases from J, the junction contained 3 bases not matched to a gene. The CDR3 has 13 residues. This CDR3 reads CASSPDRGLEAFF. The CDR3 DNA sequence: TGTGCCAGCAGCCCGGACAGGGGGCTTGAAGCTTTCTTT.

The rearrangement joins TRBV28 to TRBJ2-7; D gene unclear. The V and J ends lost 5 bases and 0 bases respectively, with 17 bases between them. The CDR3 is 16 residues long. The germline V gene encodes CDR1 MDHEN and CDR2 SYDVKM. The chain's CDR3 is CASSPLELGGSYEQYF. In nucleotides, the CDR3 is TGTGCCAGCAGTCCCCTAGAGTTGGGCGGCTCCTACGAGCAGTACTTC.

V gene TRBV19 combines with J gene TRBJ2-3; a weak D match, TRBD1 (6 bases). V was trimmed by 1 base and J by 4 bases, leaving 15 bases between them. The germline gives CDR1 LNHDA, CDR2 SQIVND (reference sequence). The CDR3 extends over 16 amino acids. Written as DNA, the CDR3 is TGTGCCAGTAGTATAGGCCCTCAGTACAGGGCAGATACGCAGTATTTT. Amino acids: CASSIGPQYRADTQYF.

There are many counts of this clonotype. The J gene is TRBJ1-2, the V gene TRBV7-8; D uncertain. Trimming pared 2 bases from V and 1 base from J, leaving 11 bases between. Per the germline V gene, CDR1 is SGHVS and CDR2 is FQNEAQ. The CDR3 runs 15 residues. As DNA, the CDR3 is TGTGCCAGCAGCTTACGGCCAACCATTAACTATGGCTACACCTTC. The encoded protein is CASSLRPTINYGYTF.

The chain has TRBV5-6 and TRBJ2-1; TRBD2 aligns across 9 bases. This CDR3 region has 17 residues. Germline CDR1 and CDR2: SGHDT and YYEEEE. After removal of 1 base from V and 7 bases from J, the junction contained 12 bases not matched to a gene. CDR3 protein: CASSLMASGILWNEQFF. CDR3 DNA sequence: TGTGCCAGCAGCTTGATGGCTAGCGGGATTCTTTGGAATGAGCAGTTCTTC.

V and J are TRBV4-1 and TRBJ2-1, with 7 bases identical to TRBD2. The CDR3 has 17 residues. CDR1 is MGHRA and CDR2 is YSYEKL in the germline V gene. Germline trimming cut 1 base from V and 10 bases from J; bases unmatched to any gene: 16. DNA for the CDR3: TGCGCCAGCAGCCAAGCTGTGGGGCTAGCGGTGTTGCTGGAGCAGTTCTTC. It specifies CASSQAVGLAVLLEQFF.

The chain recombines TRBV7-9 with TRBJ1-1; D is unclear. Germline CDR1 reads SEHNR; CDR2 reads FQNEAQ (reference sequence). Between the trimmed V and J ends, which lost 2 bases and 8 bases, there was a span of 9 bases. This CDR3 has 12 amino acids. The CDR3 loop is CASSLRHFEAFF. In DNA form, the CDR3 reads TGTGCCAGCAGCTTAAGGCATTTCGAAGCTTTCTTT.

In its sample, this clonotype was seen many times. The chain links TRBV5-1 to TRBJ2-2; no reliable D call. This CDR3 contains 15 residues. Germline V gives CDR1 SGHRS, CDR2 YFSETQ. V lost 4 bases to trimming and J lost 1 base, with 11 bases between them. CDR3 bases: TGCGCCAGCAGCCCGGAGATCGGGAACACCGGGGAGCTGTTTTTT. This translates into CASSPEIGNTGELFF.

The gene calls are TRBV6-5 and TRBJ2-1, with 10 nucleotides matching TRBD1. The CDR3 is made up of 15 amino acids. Germline lookup yields CDR1 MNHEY and CDR2 SVGAGI. Trimming took 6 bases from V and 8 from J; bases not matched to a gene: 10. CDR3 in amino acids: CASRIGTGALYEQFF. The DNA of the CDR3 is TGTGCCAGCAGGATAGGGACAGGGGCGCTTTATGAGCAGTTCTTC.

The V call is TRBV14, the J call TRBJ2-3, with D tentatively TRBD2 (5 bases). Germline lookup yields CDR1 SGHDN and CDR2 FVKESK. The CDR3 covers 20 residues. V lost 1 base and J lost 0, with 23 bases in between. Here the CDR3 DNA reads TGTGCCAGCAGCCAAGGGAGGTATCGAAGCTTAGAACGAAGCACAGATACGCAGTATTTT. Translation: CASSQGRYRSLERSTDTQYF.

This clonotype was observed a single time. The rearrangement joins TRBV5-6 to TRBJ2-5, with 13 bases matching TRBD2. Trimming cost V 0 bases and J 10 bases; bases outside gene matches: 3. The CDR3 sequence is 14 residues long. In germline, CDR1 is SGHDT, CDR2 YYEEEE. The CDR3 loop is CASSLVTSGRFQYF. CDR3 nucleotides: TGTGCCAGCAGCTTGGTGACTAGCGGGAGGTTCCAGTACTTC.

The table lists this clonotype with a few counts. This chain links TRBV27 with TRBJ2-4, with TRBD2 matching 14 bases. The CDR3 is 17 amino acids. Germline V gene sequence: CDR1 MNHEY, CDR2 SMNVEV (reference sequence). With V trimmed by 2 bases and J by 2 bases, 2 bases remained unmatched. The CDR3 region has the DNA TGTGCCAGCAGTTTAGGGACTAGCGGGAGAACCAAAAACATTCAGTACTTC. This translates into CASSLGTSGRTKNIQYF.

This CDR3 reads CASSPLHNEQFF. The CDR3 DNA is TGTGCCAGCAGCCCGCTCCACAATGAGCAGTTCTTC. The chain has TRBV12-3 or TRBV12-4 and TRBJ2-1; D not certain. The CDR3 totals 12 residues. V was trimmed by 6 bases and J by 5 bases, leaving 8 bases between them.

The chain joins TRBV15 to TRBJ2-7; no reliable D call. This CDR3 has 14 residues. Germline CDR1 LNHNV, CDR2 YYDKDF (reference sequence). The V gene lost 5 bases and the J gene lost 6 bases, with 17 bases spanning the gap. This CDR3 is CATSSERHSGEQYF. In DNA, the CDR3 is TGTGCCACCAGCTCGGAGCGCCATTCTGGCGAGCAGTACTTC.